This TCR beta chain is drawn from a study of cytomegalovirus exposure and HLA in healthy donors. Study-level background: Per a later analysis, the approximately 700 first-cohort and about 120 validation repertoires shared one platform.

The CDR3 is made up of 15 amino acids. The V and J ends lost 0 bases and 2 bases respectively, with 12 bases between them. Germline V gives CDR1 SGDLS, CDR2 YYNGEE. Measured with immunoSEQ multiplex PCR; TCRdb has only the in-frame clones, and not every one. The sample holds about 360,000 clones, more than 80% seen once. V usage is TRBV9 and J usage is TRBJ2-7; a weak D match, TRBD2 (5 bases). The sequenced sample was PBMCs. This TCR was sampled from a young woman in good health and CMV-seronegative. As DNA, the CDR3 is TGTGCCAGCAGCGTAGAGCCCCGGGGAGCCTACGAGCAGTACTTC. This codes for CASSVEPRGAYEQYF.